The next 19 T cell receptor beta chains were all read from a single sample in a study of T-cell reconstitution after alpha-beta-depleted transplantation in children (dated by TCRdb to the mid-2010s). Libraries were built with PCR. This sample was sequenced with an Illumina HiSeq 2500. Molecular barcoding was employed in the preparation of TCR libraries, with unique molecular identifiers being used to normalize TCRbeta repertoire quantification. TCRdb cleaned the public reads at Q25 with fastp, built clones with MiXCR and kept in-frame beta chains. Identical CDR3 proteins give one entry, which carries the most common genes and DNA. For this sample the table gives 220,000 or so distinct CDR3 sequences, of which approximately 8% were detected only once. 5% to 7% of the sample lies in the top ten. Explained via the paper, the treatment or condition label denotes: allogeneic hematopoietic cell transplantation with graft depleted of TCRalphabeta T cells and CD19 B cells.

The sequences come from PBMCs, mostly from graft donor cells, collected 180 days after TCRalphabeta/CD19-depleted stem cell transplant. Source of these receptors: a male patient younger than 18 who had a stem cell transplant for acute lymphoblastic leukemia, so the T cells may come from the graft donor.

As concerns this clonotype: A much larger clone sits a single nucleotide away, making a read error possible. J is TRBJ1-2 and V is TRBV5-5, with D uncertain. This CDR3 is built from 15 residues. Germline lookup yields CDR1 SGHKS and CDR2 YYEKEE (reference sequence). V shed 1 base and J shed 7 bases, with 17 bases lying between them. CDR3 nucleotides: TGTGCCAGCAGCTTGTGGAGGTCAGTGAGGAGTGGCTACACCTTC. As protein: CASSLWRSVRSGYTF.

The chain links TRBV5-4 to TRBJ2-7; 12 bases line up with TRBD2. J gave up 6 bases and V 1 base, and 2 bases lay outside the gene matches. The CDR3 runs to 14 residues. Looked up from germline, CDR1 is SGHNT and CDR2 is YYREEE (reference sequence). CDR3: CASSLRLAGVEQYF. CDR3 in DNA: TGTGCCAGCAGCTTGCGACTAGCGGGGGTCGAGCAGTACTTC.

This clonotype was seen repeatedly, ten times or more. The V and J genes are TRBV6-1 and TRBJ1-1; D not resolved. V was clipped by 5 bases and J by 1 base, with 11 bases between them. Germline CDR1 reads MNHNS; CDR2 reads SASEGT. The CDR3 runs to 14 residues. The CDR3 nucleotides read TGTGCCAGCAGTCGCTCCGGGAGGAACACTGAAGCTTTCTTT. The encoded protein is CASSRSGRNTEAFF.

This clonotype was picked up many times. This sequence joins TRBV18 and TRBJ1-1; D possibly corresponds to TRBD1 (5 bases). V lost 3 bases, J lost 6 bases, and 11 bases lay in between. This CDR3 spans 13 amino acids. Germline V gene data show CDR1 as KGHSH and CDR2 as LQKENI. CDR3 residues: CASSPDQGAEAFF. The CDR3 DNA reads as TGTGCCAGCTCACCCGACCAGGGCGCTGAAGCTTTCTTT.

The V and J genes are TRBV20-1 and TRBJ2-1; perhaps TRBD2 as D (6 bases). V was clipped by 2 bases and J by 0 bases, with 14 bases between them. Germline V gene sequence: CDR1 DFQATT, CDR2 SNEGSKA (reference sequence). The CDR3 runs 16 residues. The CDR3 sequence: CSARRAEGGSYNEQFF. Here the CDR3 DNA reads TGCAGTGCTAGAAGGGCGGAGGGCGGCTCCTACAATGAGCAGTTCTTC.

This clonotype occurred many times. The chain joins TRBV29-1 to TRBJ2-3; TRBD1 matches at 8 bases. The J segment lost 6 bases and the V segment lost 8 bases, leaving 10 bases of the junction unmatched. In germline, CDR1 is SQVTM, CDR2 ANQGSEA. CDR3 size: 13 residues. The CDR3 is CSSKGQALDTQYF. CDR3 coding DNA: TGCAGCTCAAAGGGACAGGCATTGGATACGCAGTATTTT.

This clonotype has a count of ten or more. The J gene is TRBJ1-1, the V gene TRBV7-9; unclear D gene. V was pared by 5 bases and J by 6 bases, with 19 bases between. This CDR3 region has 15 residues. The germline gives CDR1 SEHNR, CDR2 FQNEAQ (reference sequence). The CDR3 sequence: CASSPWGEGVAEAFF. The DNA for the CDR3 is TGTGCCAGCAGCCCGTGGGGTGAGGGAGTAGCTGAAGCTTTCTTT.

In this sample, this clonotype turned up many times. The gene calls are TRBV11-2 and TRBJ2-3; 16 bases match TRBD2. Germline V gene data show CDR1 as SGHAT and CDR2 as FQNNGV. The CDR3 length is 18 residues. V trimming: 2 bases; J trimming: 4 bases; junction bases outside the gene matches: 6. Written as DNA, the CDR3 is TGTGCCAGCAGCTTAAGGGGACTAGCGGGGGGGCGTGCAGATACGCAGTATTTT. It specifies CASSLRGLAGGRADTQYF.

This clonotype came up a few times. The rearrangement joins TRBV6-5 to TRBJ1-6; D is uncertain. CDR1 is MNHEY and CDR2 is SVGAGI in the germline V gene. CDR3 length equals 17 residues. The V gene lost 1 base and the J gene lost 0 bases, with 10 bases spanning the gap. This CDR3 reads CASSYFSVSSYNSPLHF. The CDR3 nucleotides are TGTGCCAGCAGTTACTTTTCAGTGAGCTCCTATAATTCACCCCTCCACTTT.

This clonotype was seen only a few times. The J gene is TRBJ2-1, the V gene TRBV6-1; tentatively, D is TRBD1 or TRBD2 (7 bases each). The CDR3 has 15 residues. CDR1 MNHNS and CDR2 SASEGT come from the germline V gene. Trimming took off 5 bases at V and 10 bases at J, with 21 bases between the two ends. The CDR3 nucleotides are TGTGCCAGCAGTCCCACCAGGGGGAGGGCCGGAGAGCAGTTCTTC. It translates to CASSPTRGRAGEQFF.

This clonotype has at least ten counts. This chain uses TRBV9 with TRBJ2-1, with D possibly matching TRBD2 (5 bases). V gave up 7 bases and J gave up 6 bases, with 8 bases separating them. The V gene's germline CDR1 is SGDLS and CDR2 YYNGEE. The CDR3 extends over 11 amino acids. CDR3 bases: TGTGCCAGCGGCGGGTTCAATGAGCAGTTCTTC. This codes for CASGGFNEQFF.

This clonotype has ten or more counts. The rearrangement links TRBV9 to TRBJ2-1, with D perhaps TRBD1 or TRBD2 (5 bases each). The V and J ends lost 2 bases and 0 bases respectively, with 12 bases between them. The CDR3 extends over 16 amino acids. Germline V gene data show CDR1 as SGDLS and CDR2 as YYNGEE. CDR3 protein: CASSVYGGSSYNEQFF. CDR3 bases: TGTGCCAGCAGCGTTTATGGGGGTAGCTCCTACAATGAGCAGTTCTTC. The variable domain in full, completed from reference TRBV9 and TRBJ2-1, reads DSGVTQTPKHLITATGQRVTLRCSPRSGDLSVYWYQQSLDQGLQFLIQYYNGEERAKGNILERFSAQQFPDLHSELNLSSLELGDSALYFCASSVYGGSSYNEQFFGPGTRLTVL.

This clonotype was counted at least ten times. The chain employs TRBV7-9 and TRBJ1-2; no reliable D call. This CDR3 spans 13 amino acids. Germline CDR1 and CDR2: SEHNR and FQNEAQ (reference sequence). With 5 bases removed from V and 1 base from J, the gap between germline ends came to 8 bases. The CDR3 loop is CASSRQINYGYTF. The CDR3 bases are TGTGCCAGCAGCCGACAAATTAACTATGGCTACACCTTC.

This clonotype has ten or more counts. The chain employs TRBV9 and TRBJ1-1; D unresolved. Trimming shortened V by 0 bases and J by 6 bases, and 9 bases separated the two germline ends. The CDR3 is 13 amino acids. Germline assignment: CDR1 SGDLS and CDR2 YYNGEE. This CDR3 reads CASSVAYGSEAFF. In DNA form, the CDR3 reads TGTGCCAGCAGCGTAGCTTACGGATCTGAAGCTTTCTTT.

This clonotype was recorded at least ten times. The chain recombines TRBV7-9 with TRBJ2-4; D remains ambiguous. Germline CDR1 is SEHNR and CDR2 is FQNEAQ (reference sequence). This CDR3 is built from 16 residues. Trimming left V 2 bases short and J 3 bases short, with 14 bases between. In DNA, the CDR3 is TGTGCCAGCAGCTTAAATTTCCCGGGTTACAAAAACATTCAGTACTTC. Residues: CASSLNFPGYKNIQYF.

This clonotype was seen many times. The CDR3 loop reads CASSSGQAGTEAFF. The CDR3 DNA follows: TGCGCCAGCAGCTCCGGACAGGCGGGCACTGAAGCTTTCTTT. The chain employs TRBV5-1 and TRBJ1-1; 7 bases line up with TRBD1. CDR1 is SGHRS, CDR2 YFSETQ, per germline. V shed 3 bases, J shed 4 bases, and the junction held 6 bases outside the gene matches. There are 14 residues in the CDR3.

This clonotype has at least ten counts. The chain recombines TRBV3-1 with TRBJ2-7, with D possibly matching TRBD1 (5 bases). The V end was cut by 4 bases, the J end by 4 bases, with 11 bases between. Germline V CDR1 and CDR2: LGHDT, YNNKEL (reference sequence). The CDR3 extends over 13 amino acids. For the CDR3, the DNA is TGTGCCAGCAGCCTCAGAACAGGATACGAGCAGTACTTC. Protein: CASSLRTGYEQYF.

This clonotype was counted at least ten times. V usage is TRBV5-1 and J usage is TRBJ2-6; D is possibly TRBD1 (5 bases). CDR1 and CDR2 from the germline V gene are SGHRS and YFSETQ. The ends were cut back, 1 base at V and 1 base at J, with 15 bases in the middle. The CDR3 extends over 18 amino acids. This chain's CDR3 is CASSLPFYDRSGANVLTF. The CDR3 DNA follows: TGCGCCAGCAGCTTGCCTTTTTACGACAGATCTGGGGCCAACGTCCTGACTTTC.

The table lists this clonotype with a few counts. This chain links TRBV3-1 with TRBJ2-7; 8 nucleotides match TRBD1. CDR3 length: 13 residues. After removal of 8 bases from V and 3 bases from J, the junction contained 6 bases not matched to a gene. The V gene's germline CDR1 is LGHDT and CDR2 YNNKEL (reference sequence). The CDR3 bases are TGTGCCAGCCGCGGACAGGGCCTCTACGAGCAGTACTTC. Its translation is CASRGQGLYEQYF.